Each of the 12 T cell receptor beta chains below was sequenced from the same sample in a study of regulatory T cells in long-lasting Graves disease. Building of the TCR beta libraries involved iRepertoire HTBI primers and Arm-PCR of CDR3 regions. TCRdb re-analysed the multiplex PCR reads in MiXCR, keeping a single row per CDR3 protein. In the table there are a few hundred thousand distinct CDR3 sequences, around 18% of which are singletons. The time point was: newly diagnosed GD, antithyroid drugs for less than 3 months. Extracted PBMC RNA gave rise to the TCR library. These data were also filed under a second study, of T cells in Graves' hyperthyroidism and ophthalmopathy.

The sample in question was peripheral blood mononuclear cells (PBMCs), obtained at new diagnosis, from a patient treated with antithyroid drugs. The receptors come from a woman aged 25 to 39 with Graves disease.

In this sample, this clonotype turned up many times. The chain employs TRBV20-1 and TRBJ2-1; a weak D match, TRBD2 (6 bases). The CDR3 covers 11 residues. Germline-derived CDR1 and CDR2 are DFQATT and SNEGSKA (reference sequence). Trimming cost V 6 bases and J 12 bases, with 15 bases left between them. The CDR3: CSAQRRGWQFF. In DNA form, the CDR3 reads TGCAGTGCCCAAAGGAGGGGCTGGCAGTTCTTC.

This clonotype was seen many times. The V gene is TRBV10-3, the J gene TRBJ1-4; D remains ambiguous. The CDR3 totals 14 residues. V was pared by 0 bases and J by 3 bases, with 5 bases between. In germline, CDR1 is ENHRY, CDR2 SYGVKD. CDR3 protein: CAISESKANEKLFF. The DNA for the CDR3 is TGTGCCATCAGTGAGTCAAAGGCTAATGAAAAACTGTTTTTT.

V is TRBV20-1 and J is TRBJ2-1; perhaps TRBD2 as D (6 bases). Trimming cost V 3 bases and J 6 bases, with 6 bases left between them. This CDR3 is built from 11 residues. The germline V gene encodes CDR1 DFQATT and CDR2 SNEGSKA (reference sequence). The CDR3: CSASGSNEQFF. The CDR3 DNA is TGCAGTGCTAGCGGGAGCAATGAGCAGTTCTTC.

This clonotype was detected ten times or more. V is TRBV5-1 and J is TRBJ2-7; TRBD2 is a possible D gene (5 bases). This CDR3 has 13 amino acids. V lost 0 bases, J lost 5 bases, and 9 bases lay in between. Per the germline V gene, CDR1 is SGHRS and CDR2 is YFSETQ. Here the CDR3 reads CASSLAGMNEQYF. The CDR3 nucleotides are TGCGCCAGCAGCTTGGCGGGAATGAACGAGCAGTACTTC.

This clonotype was picked up many times. This sequence joins TRBV20-1 and TRBJ1-4; 7 bases map to TRBD1. The CDR3 has 14 amino acids. Germline lookup yields CDR1 DFQATT and CDR2 SNEGSKA (reference sequence). J lost 5 bases, V lost 6 bases, and 9 bases had no gene match. The CDR3 spells CSANRGRFNEKLFF. The CDR3, as DNA: TGCAGTGCAAATAGGGGGCGTTTCAATGAAAAACTGTTTTTT.

The chain is built from TRBV7-9 and TRBJ2-1; 9 bases are a match to TRBD2. Germline assignment: CDR1 SEHNR and CDR2 FQNEAQ (reference sequence). J lost 9 bases, V lost 3 bases, and 21 bases had no gene match. The CDR3 runs 19 residues. The CDR3, as DNA: TGTGCCAGCAGCTTCCCTAGCGGGATGCGAAAGGAGTCGCGGGTTGAGCAGTTCTTC. Amino acids: CASSFPSGMRKESRVEQFF.

There are many counts of this clonotype. The rearrangement joins TRBV28 to TRBJ2-7, with D possibly being TRBD2 (6 bases). V lost 2 bases and J lost 2, with 13 bases in between. The germline gives CDR1 MDHEN, CDR2 SYDVKM. This CDR3 contains 15 residues. This CDR3 reads CASSLEEGFAYEQYF. The CDR3 nucleotides read TGTGCCAGCAGTTTAGAGGAGGGTTTCGCCTACGAGCAGTACTTC. Full variable domain (missing parts from reference TRBV28 and TRBJ2-7): DVKVTQSSRYLVKRTGEKVFLECVQDMDHENMFWYRQDPGLGLRLIYFSYDVKMKEKGDIPEGYSVSREKKERFSLILESASTNQTSMYLCASSLEEGFAYEQYFGPGTRLTVT.

This chain connects TRBV29-1 to TRBJ1-3, with a possible D match to TRBD1 (5 bases). From germline, CDR1 is SQVTM and CDR2 ANQGSEA. Trimming stripped 4 bases from V and 4 bases from J, with 8 bases between. The CDR3 covers 12 residues. CDR3 amino acids: CSVVGDGNTIYF. CDR3 coding DNA: TGCAGCGTTGTTGGGGACGGAAACACCATATATTTT.

This clonotype has at least ten counts. This sequence joins TRBV20-1 and TRBJ1-1, with D tentatively TRBD1 (5 bases). The V gene lost 1 base and the J gene lost 3 bases, with 12 bases spanning the gap. The CDR3 covers 14 residues. The germline CDR1 and CDR2 sequences are DFQATT and SNEGSKA (reference sequence). CDR3 in DNA: TGCAGTGCTAGAGGGGTGTCGGGGGACACTGAAGCTTTCTTT. Translation: CSARGVSGDTEAFF.

The sample holds many counts of this clonotype. This chain links TRBV28 with TRBJ1-2, with 7 bases identical to TRBD1. Germline CDR1 is MDHEN and CDR2 is SYDVKM. The V segment lost 5 bases and the J segment 8 bases; nucleotides outside the gene matches: 14. The CDR3 is 15 residues long. For the CDR3, the DNA is TGTGCCAGCAGTCCCCGATCAACAGGGGTGCGGGGCTACACCTTC. It yields the protein CASSPRSTGVRGYTF.

The V and J genes are TRBV20-1 and TRBJ2-3; 14 bases are shared with TRBD2. Per germline, CDR1 DFQATT and CDR2 SNEGSKA (reference sequence). The CDR3 has 16 amino acids. CDR3 nucleotides: TGCAGCCCGGCGACTAGCGGGGGGGTGATATTAGATACGCAGTATTTT. Translated: CSPATSGGVILDTQYF.

The sample holds many counts of this clonotype. V is TRBV7-8 and J is TRBJ1-1, with unresolved D. Germline CDR1 SGHVS, CDR2 FQNEAQ. The ends were cut back, 5 bases at V and 0 bases at J, with 16 bases in the middle. The CDR3 covers 16 residues. The CDR3 loop reads CASSLSMVFMNTEAFF. The DNA of the CDR3 is TGTGCCAGCAGCCTATCGATGGTTTTCATGAACACTGAAGCTTTCTTT.